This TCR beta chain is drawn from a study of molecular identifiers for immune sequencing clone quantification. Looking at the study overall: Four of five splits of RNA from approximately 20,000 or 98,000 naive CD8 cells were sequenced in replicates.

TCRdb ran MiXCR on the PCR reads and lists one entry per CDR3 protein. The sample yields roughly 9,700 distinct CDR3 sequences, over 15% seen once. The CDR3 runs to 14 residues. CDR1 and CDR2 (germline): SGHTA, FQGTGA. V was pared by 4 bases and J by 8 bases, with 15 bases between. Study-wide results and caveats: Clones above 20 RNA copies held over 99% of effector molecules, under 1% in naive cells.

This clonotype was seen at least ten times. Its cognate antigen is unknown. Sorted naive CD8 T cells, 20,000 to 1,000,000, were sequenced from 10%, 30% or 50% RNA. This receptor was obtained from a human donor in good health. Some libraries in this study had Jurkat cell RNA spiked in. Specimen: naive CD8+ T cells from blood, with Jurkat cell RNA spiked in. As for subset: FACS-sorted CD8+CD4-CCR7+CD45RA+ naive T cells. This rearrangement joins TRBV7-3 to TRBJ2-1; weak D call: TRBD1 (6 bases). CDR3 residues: CASSSLGGRDEQFF. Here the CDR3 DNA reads TGTGCCAGCAGCTCTTTAGGGGGACGCGATGAGCAGTTCTTC.